The 22 T cell receptor beta chains in this list originate from one sample, sequenced in a study of blood T cell repertoires in COVID-19. TCRdb's table, derived via immunoSEQ multiplex PCR, lists solely in-frame clones and lacks some. The data contain approximately 170,000 clones, about 88% of them singletons. Specimen: PBMCs or T cells enriched from blood (not recorded which). The origin of the receptors is a young woman who had recovered from COVID-19.

This clone has just one count. The chain links TRBV7-3 to TRBJ2-1; D gene uncertain. In germline, CDR1 is SGHTA, CDR2 FQGTGA. V was cut by 2 bases and J by 1 base, with 9 bases left in between. The CDR3 totals 15 residues. The CDR3 region is CASSLVGRSYNEQFF. The CDR3, as DNA: TGTGCCAGCAGCTTAGTCGGCAGGTCCTACAATGAGCAGTTCTTC.

This clone came up once. The chain joins TRBV6-4 to TRBJ2-3; the match to TRBD2 covers 12 bases. CDR1 and CDR2 (germline): MRHNA, SNTAGT. J lost 1 base, V lost 4 bases, and 3 bases had no gene match. The CDR3 has 16 amino acids. Here the CDR3 reads CASSGLAGEGTDTQYF. The CDR3 DNA reads TGTGCCAGCAGTGGACTAGCGGGAGAAGGCACAGATACGCAGTATTTT.

This clone was observed a handful of times. The chain links TRBV6-5 to TRBJ1-1, with 9 positions matching TRBD1. The CDR3 runs 13 residues. Looked up from germline, CDR1 is MNHEY and CDR2 is SVGAGI. V gave up 6 bases and J gave up 3 bases; unmatched junction bases: 2. The CDR3 DNA follows: TGTGCCAGCAGAAGGACAGGGGACACTGAAGCTTTCTTT. Protein: CASRRTGDTEAFF.

This sequence joins TRBV7-6 and TRBJ2-1; TRBD2 is a possible D gene (5 bases). The CDR3 runs 12 residues. The V gene's germline CDR1 is SGHVS and CDR2 FNYEAQ. V lost 3 bases to trimming and J lost 6 bases, with 6 bases between them. The CDR3 loop is CASSFRGNEQFF. As DNA, the CDR3 is TGTGCCAGCAGCTTTCGGGGCAATGAGCAGTTCTTC.

V usage is TRBV7-8 and J usage is TRBJ1-5; possibly TRBD1 for D (6 bases). The CDR3 length is 15 residues. V was cut by 1 base and J by 6 bases, with 13 bases left in between. CDR1 and CDR2 from the germline V gene are SGHVS and FQNEAQ. The CDR3 nucleotides are TGTGCCAGCAGCTTAGACGGGACATGGTCTCAGCCCCAGCATTTT. This sequence encodes CASSLDGTWSQPQHF.

The chain recombines TRBV5-1 with TRBJ2-7, with a tentative D call TRBD2 (6 bases). V was cut by 0 bases and J by 2 bases, with 18 bases left in between. The V gene's germline CDR1 is SGHRS and CDR2 YFSETQ. The CDR3 runs to 17 residues. The CDR3 region has the DNA TGCGCCAGCAGCTTGGGCCGGGTTACGCGGAGGGCCTACGAGCAGTACTTC. As protein: CASSLGRVTRRAYEQYF.

This chain's CDR3 is CATSRDGGRSGNTIYF. The CDR3 nucleotides are TGTGCCACCAGCAGGGATGGGGGCAGGTCTGGAAACACCATATATTTT. The chain employs TRBV15 and TRBJ1-3, with D perhaps TRBD1 (6 bases). The germline gives CDR1 LNHNV, CDR2 YYDKDF (reference sequence). The CDR3 sequence is 16 residues long. V was cut by 3 bases and J by 1 base, with 13 bases left in between.

This clone was detected once. The CDR3 sequence: CASSESSQGNEKLFF. The CDR3, as DNA: TGCGCCAGCAGTGAGTCGAGTCAGGGAAATGAAAAACTGTTTTTT. This chain connects TRBV10-2 to TRBJ1-4, with D maybe TRBD1 (5 bases). The V end lost 0 bases, the J end lost 5 bases, and 10 bases lay between the germline ends. Germline V CDR1 and CDR2: WSHSY, SAAADI. The CDR3 runs 15 residues.

The rearrangement joins TRBV4-1 to TRBJ1-1; no firm D call. V was shortened by 1 base and J by 8 bases, with 8 bases between the two germline ends. This CDR3 has 12 amino acids. Germline values: CDR1 MGHRA, CDR2 YSYEKL. The CDR3, as DNA: TGCGCCAGCAGCCAAGTAGGCAGGGAAGCTTTCTTT. This codes for CASSQVGREAFF.

The chain carries TRBV7-6 and TRBJ2-3, with 8 bases identical to TRBD2. CDR3 size: 16 residues. V lost 5 bases and J lost 3; bases outside the gene matches: 10. Germline CDR1 is SGHVS and CDR2 is FNYEAQ. This CDR3 reads CASSPSSGISTDTQYF. CDR3 DNA sequence: TGTGCCAGCAGCCCCAGTAGCGGGATCAGTACAGATACGCAGTATTTT.

In DNA form, the CDR3 reads TGTGCCAGCAGCCCGAGGGCAGGCTATAGCAATCAGCCCCAGCATTTT. This gives the protein CASSPRAGYSNQPQHF. J is TRBJ1-5 and V is TRBV16; no definite D call. V lost 4 bases and J 0 bases, leaving 13 bases between the germline ends. Germline V gene sequence: CDR1 KGHSY, CDR2 FQNENV. The CDR3 sequence is 16 residues long. Supplemented by reference TRBV16 and TRBJ1-5, the full variable domain reads GEEVAQTPKHLVRGEGQKAKLYCAPIKGHSYVFWYQQVLKNEFKFLISFQNENVFDETGMPKERFSAKCLPNSPCSLEIQATKLEDSAVYFCASSPRAGYSNQPQHFGDGTRLSIL.

The chain joins TRBV6-5 to TRBJ1-1; a weak D match, TRBD1 (5 bases). Germline CDR1 reads MNHEY; CDR2 reads SVGAGI. The CDR3 has 11 residues. The V end lost 6 bases, the J end lost 5 bases, and 7 bases lay between the germline ends. This chain's CDR3 is CASSGGTEAFF. The CDR3 DNA is TGTGCCAGCAGCGGGGGGACTGAAGCTTTCTTT.

V gene TRBV27 combines with J gene TRBJ1-1; the match to TRBD1 covers 9 bases. V was clipped by 5 bases and J by 4 bases; unmatched bases: 8. The CDR3 sequence is 15 residues long. CDR1 is MNHEY and CDR2 is SMNVEV in the germline V gene (reference sequence). CDR3 in amino acids: CASSDRGSFGTEAFF. The CDR3, as DNA: TGTGCCAGCAGTGACAGGGGGTCGTTTGGCACTGAAGCTTTCTTT.

This clone was observed a single time. The V gene is TRBV5-5, the J gene TRBJ2-3, with TRBD2 matching 9 bases. The CDR3 consists of 15 residues. V gave up 1 base and J gave up 0 bases; unmatched junction bases: 0. Germline V gene data show CDR1 as SGHKS and CDR2 as YYEKEE (reference sequence). The CDR3, as DNA: TGTGCCAGCAGCTTGACTAGCGGGAGCACAGATACGCAGTATTTT. Its protein is CASSLTSGSTDTQYF.

The chain recombines TRBV19 with TRBJ2-5, with TRBD2 identical over 7 bases. In germline, CDR1 is LNHDA, CDR2 SQIVND (reference sequence). The length of the CDR3 is 13 residues. The V segment lost 8 bases and the J segment 3 bases; nucleotides outside the gene matches: 6. The CDR3 DNA follows: TGTGCCAGTGGAACCGGGACTAAAGAGACCCAGTACTTC. Translating gives CASGTGTKETQYF.

The chain employs TRBV3-1 (or the pseudogene TRBV3-2) and TRBJ2-7, with D uncertain. This CDR3 comprises 12 residues. Trimming shortened V by 1 base and J by 4 bases, and 5 bases separated the two germline ends. Germline V gene lookup returns CDR1 LGHDT and CDR2 YNNKEL (reference sequence). DNA of the CDR3: TGTGCCAGCAGCCAAGTGTCGTACGAGCAGTACTTC. Translating it yields CASSQVSYEQYF.

The chain links TRBV7-8 to TRBJ2-4; D is perhaps TRBD2 (6 bases). Germline CDR1 reads SGHVS; CDR2 reads FQNEAQ. Trimming left V 0 bases short and J 2 bases short, with 11 bases between. The CDR3 consists of 16 residues. CDR3 DNA: TGTGCCAGCAGCTTAGCGGGGGGAAGGTCCAAAAACATTCAGTACTTC. The encoded protein is CASSLAGGRSKNIQYF.

This clone was detected a few times. The V and J genes are TRBV28 and TRBJ1-5; D remains unclear. Germline lookup yields CDR1 MDHEN and CDR2 SYDVKM. The V end was cut by 3 bases, the J end by 5 bases, with 11 bases between. The CDR3 length is 14 residues. This chain's CDR3 is CASSFGGLHQPQHF. The CDR3 nucleotides read TGTGCCAGCAGTTTTGGAGGCCTTCATCAGCCCCAGCATTTT.

A single count supports this clone. This chain links TRBV7-8 with TRBJ2-7; D may be TRBD1 (5 bases). CDR1 is SGHVS and CDR2 is FQNEAQ in the germline V gene. V dropped 5 bases and J dropped 1 base, with 15 bases sitting between them. The CDR3 runs to 15 residues. The CDR3 loop is CASSQRRGPSYEQYF. The CDR3 DNA follows: TGTGCCAGCAGCCAGAGAAGGGGTCCATCCTACGAGCAGTACTTC.

The J gene is TRBJ1-1, the V gene TRBV5-6; weak D call: TRBD1 (6 bases). V was cut by 5 bases and J by 6 bases, with 17 bases left in between. Germline V gives CDR1 SGHDT, CDR2 YYEEEE. CDR3 length: 14 residues. The CDR3 DNA sequence: TGTGCCAGCAGGGGCGGGGGGCGCCTCTCTGAAGCTTTCTTT. It translates to CASRGGGRLSEAFF.

The chain links TRBV12-3 or TRBV12-4 to TRBJ2-7, with a weak D call TRBD2 (6 bases). Trimming left V 7 bases short and J 9 bases short, with 16 bases between. The length of the CDR3 is 12 residues. In DNA form, the CDR3 reads TGTGCCAGCATGGGGGGACTTCTCGGGCAGTACTTC. Its protein product is CASMGGLLGQYF.

This chain connects TRBV6-4 to TRBJ2-1; 10 bases are a match to TRBD2. Germline trimming cut 5 bases from V and 8 bases from J; bases unmatched to any gene: 9. CDR3 size: 15 residues. From germline, CDR1 is MRHNA and CDR2 SNTAGT. The CDR3 nucleotides read TGTGCCAGCAGTCCCCTAGCGGGAGTACTTGATGAGCAGTTCTTC. Its translation is CASSPLAGVLDEQFF.